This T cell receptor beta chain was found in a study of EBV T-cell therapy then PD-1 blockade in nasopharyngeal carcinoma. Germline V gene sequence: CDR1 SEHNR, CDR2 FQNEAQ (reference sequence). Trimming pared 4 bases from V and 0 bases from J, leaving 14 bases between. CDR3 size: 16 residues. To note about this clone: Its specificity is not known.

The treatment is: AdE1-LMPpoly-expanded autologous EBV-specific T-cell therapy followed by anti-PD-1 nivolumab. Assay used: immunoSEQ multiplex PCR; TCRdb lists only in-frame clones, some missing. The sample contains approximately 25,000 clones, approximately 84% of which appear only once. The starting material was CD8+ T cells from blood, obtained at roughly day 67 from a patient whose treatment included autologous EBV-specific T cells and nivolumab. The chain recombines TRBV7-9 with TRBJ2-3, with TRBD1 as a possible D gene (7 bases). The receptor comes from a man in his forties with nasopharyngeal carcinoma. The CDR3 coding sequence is TGTGCCAGCAGCTCGGGAGACAGGGCTAGCACAGATACGCAGTATTTT. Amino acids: CASSSGDRASTDTQYF.